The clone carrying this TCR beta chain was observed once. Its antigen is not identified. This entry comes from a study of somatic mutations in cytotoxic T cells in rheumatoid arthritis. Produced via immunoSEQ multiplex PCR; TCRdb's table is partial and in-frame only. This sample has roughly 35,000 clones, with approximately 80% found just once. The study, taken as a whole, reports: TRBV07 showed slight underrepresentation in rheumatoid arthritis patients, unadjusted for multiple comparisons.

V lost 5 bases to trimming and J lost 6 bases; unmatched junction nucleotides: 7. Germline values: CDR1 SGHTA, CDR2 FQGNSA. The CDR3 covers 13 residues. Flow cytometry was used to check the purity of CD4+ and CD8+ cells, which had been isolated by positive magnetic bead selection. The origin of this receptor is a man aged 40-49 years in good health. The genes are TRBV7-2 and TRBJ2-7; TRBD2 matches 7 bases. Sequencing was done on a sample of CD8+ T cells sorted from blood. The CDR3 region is CASSPWGGSEQYF. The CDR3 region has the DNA TGTGCCAGCAGCCCCTGGGGGGGTAGCGAGCAGTACTTC.